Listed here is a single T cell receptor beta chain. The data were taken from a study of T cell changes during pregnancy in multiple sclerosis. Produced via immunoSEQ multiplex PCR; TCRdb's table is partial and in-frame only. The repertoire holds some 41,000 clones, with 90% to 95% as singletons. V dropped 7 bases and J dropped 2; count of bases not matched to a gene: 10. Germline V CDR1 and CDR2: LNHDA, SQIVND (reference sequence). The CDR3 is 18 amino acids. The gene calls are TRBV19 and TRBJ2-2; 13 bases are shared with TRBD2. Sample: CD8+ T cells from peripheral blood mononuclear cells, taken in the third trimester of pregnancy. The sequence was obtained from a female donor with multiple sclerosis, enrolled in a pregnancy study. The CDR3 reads CASNTQGLAGINTGELFF. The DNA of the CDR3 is TGTGCCAGTAACACACAGGGACTAGCGGGAATTAACACCGGGGAGCTGTTTTTT. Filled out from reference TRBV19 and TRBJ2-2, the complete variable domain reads DGGITQSPKYLFRKEGQNVTLSCEQNLNHDAMYWYRQDPGQGLRLIYYSQIVNDFQKGDIAEGYSVSREKKESFPLTVTSAQKNPTAFYLCASNTQGLAGINTGELFFGEGSRLTVL.